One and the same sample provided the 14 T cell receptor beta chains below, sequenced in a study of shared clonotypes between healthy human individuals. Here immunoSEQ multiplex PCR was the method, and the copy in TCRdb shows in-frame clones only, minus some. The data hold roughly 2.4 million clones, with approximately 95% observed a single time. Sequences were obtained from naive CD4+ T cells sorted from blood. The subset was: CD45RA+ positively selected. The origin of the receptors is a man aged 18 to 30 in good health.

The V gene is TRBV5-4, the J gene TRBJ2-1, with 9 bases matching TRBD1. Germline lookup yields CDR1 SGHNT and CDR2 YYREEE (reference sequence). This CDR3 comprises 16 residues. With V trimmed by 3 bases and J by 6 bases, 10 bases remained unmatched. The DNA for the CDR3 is TGTGCCAGCAGCTCCTACCCGGGACAGGGTTTCAATGAGCAGTTCTTC. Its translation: CASSSYPGQGFNEQFF.

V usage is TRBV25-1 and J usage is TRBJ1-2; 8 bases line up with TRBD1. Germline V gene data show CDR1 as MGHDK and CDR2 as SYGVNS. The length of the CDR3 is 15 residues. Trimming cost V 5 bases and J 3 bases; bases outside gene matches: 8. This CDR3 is CASSRTGGNHYGYTF. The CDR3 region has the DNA TGTGCCAGCAGTAGAACAGGGGGTAACCACTATGGCTACACCTTC.

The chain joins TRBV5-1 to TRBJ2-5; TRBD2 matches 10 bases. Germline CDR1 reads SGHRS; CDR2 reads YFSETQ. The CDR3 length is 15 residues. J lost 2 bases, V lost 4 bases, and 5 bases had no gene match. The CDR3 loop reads CASSQLAGPQETQYF. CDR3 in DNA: TGCGCCAGCAGCCAACTAGCGGGACCACAAGAGACCCAGTACTTC. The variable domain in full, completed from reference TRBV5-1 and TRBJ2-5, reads KAGVTQTPRYLIKTRGQQVTLSCSPISGHRSVSWYQQTPGQGLQFLFEYFSETQRNKGNFPGRFSGRQFSNSRSEMNVSTLELGDSALYLCASSQLAGPQETQYFGPGTRLLVL.

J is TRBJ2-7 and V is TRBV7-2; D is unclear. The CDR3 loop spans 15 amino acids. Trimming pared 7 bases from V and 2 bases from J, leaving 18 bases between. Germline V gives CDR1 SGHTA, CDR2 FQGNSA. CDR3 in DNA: TGTGCCAGCAACTTCGCCTGGGCCTATCCCTACGAGCAGTACTTC. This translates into CASNFAWAYPYEQYF.

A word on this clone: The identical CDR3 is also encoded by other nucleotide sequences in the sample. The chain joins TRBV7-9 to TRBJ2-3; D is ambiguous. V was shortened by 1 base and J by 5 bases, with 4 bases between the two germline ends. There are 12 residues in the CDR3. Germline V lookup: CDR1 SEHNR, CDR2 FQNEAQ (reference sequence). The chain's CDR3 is CASSLEGDTQYF. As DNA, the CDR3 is TGTGCCAGCAGCTTAGAAGGAGATACGCAGTATTTT.

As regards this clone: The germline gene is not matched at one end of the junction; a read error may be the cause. The CDR3 nucleotides read TGTGCTAGCAGCTTGGGACTTACAGGGGACCAAGAGACCCAGTACTTC. This translates into CASSLGLTGDQETQYF. This chain uses TRBV7-7 with TRBJ2-5; perhaps TRBD1 as D (7 bases). CDR3 size: 16 residues. The germline V gene encodes CDR1 SSHAT and CDR2 FNYEAQ (reference sequence).

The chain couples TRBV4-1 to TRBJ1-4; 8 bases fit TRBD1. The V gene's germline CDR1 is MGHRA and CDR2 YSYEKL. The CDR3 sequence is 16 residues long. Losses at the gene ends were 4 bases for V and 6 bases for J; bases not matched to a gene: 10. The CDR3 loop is CASSRSEGRGHEKLFF. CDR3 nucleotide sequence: TGCGCCAGCAGCCGGTCGGAAGGCAGGGGGCATGAAAAACTGTTTTTT.

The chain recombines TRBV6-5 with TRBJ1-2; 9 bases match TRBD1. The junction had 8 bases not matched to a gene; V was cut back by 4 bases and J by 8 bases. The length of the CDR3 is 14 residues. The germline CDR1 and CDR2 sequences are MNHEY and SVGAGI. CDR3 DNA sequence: TGTGCCAGCAGTTCGGGACAGGGCGGTAAGGGCTACACCTTC. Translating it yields CASSSGQGGKGYTF.

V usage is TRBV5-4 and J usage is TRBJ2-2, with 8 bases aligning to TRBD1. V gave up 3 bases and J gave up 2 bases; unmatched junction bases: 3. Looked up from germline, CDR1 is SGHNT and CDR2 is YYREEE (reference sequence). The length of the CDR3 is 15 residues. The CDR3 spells CASSWGQANTGELFF. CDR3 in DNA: TGTGCCAGCAGCTGGGGACAGGCAAACACCGGGGAGCTGTTTTTT. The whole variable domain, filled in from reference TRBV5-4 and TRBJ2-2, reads ETGVTQSPTHLIKTRGQQVTLRCSSQSGHNTVSWYQQALGQGPQFIFQYYREEENGRGNFPPRFSGLQFPNYSSELNVNALELDDSALYLCASSWGQANTGELFFGEGSRLTVL.

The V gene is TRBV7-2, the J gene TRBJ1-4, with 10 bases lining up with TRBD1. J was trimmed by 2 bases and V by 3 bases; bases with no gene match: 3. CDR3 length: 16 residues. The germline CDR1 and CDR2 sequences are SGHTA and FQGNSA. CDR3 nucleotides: TGTGCCAGCAGCTTGACAGGGGGCGCGACTAATGAAAAACTGTTTTTT. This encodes CASSLTGGATNEKLFF.

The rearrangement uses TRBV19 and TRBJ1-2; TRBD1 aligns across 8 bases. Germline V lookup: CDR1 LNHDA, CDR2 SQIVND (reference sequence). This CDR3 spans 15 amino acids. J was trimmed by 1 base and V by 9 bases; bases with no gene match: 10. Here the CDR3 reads CASIRQGNDNYGYTF. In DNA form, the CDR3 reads TGTGCCAGCATCCGACAGGGGAATGATAACTATGGCTACACCTTC.

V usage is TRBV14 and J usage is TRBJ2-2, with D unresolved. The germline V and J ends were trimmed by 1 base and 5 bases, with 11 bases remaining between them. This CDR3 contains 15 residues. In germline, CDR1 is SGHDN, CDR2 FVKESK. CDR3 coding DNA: TGTGCCAGCAGCCAAGTGACCCATAGGACCGGGGAGCTGTTTTTT. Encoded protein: CASSQVTHRTGELFF.

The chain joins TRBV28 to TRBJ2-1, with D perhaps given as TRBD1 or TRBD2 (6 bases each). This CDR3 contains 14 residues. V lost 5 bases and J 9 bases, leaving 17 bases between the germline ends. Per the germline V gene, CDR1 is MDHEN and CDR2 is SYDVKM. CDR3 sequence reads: CASSRRGGPGEQFF. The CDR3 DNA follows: TGTGCCAGCAGTCGAAGAGGGGGGCCTGGTGAGCAGTTCTTC.

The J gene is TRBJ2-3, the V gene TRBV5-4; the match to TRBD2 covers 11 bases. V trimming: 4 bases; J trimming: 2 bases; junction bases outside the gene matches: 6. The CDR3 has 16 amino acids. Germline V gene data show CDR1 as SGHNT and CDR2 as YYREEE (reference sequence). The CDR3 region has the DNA TGTGCCAGCAGCAGACCGGGACTAGCGGCCACAGATACGCAGTATTTT. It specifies CASSRPGLAATDTQYF.